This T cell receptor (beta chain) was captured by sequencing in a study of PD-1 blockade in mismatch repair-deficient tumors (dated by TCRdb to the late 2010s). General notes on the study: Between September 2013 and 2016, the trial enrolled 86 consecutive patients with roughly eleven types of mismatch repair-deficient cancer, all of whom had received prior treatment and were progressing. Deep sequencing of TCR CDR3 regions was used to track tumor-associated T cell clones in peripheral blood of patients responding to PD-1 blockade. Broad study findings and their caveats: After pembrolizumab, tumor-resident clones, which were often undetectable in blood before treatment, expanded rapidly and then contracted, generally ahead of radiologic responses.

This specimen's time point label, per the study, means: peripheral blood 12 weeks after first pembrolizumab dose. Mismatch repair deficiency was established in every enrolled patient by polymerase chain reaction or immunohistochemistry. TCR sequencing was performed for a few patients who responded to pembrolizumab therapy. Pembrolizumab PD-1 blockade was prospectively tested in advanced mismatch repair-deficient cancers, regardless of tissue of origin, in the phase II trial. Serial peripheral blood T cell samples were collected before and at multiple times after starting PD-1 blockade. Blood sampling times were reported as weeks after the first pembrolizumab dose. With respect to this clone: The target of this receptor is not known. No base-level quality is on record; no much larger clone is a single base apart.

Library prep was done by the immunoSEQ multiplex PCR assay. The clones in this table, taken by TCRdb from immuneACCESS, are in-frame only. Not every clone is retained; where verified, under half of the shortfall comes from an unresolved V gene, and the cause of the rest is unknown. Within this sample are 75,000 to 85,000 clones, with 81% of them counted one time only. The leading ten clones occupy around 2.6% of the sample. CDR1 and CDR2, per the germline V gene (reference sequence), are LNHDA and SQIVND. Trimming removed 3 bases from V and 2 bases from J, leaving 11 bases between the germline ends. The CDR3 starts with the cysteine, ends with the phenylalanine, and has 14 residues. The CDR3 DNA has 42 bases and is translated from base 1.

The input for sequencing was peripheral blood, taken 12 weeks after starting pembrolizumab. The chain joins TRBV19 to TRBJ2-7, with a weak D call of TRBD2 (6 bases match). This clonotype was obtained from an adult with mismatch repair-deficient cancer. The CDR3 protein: CASSILGGTYEQYF. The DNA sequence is TGTGCCAGTAGTATTCTCGGAGGGACCTACGAGCAGTACTTC.